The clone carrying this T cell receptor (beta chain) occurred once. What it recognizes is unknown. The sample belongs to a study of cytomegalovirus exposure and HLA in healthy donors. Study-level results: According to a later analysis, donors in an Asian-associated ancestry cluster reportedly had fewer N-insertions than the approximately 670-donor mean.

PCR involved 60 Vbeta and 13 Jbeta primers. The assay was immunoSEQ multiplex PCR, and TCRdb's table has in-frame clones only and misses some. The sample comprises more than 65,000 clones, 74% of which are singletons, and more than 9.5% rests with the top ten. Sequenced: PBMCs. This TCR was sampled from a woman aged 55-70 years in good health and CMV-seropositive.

CDR3 DNA: TGCGCCAGCAGCTTGACAGCCTCACCTGGGCCCGAGCAGTACTTC. Translated: CASSLTASPGPEQYF. The rearrangement joins TRBV5-1 to TRBJ2-7; no firm D call. The ends were cut back, 1 base at V and 6 bases at J, with 17 bases in the middle. CDR1 SGHRS and CDR2 YFSETQ come from the germline V gene. CDR3 length: 15 amino acids.